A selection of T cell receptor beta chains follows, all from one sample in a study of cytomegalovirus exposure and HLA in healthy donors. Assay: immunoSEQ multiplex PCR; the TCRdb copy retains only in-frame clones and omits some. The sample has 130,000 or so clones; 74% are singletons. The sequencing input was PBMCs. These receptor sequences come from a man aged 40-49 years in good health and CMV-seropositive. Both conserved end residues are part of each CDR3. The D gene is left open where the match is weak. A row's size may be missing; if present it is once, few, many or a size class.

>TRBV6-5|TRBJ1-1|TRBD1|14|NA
TGTGCCAGCAGATCCGGGACAGTAGACACTGAAGCTTTCTTT
CASRSGTVDTEAFF
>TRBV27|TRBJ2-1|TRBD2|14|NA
TGTGCCAGCAGCCACAGACTAGCAGGGAATGAGCAGTTCTTC
CASSHRLAGNEQFF
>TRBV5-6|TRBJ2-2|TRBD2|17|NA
TGTGCCAGCAGGTTGCTAGGCCGGGGGGGTAACACCGGGGAGCTGTTTTTT
CASRLLGRGGNTGELFF
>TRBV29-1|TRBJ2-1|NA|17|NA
TGCAGCGTTGATCCCCCGGGACTCCTCCTCTCCTACAATGAGCAGTTCTTC
CSVDPPGLLLSYNEQFF
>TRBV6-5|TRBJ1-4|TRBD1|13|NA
TGTGCCAGCCGACGACAGGGCATTGAAAAACTGTTTTTT
CASRRQGIEKLFF
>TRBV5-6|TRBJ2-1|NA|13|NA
TGTGCCAGCAGCCTCCCGCGACTTTATTTGCAGTTCTTC
CASSLPRLYLQFF
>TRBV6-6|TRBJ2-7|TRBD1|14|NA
TGTGCCAGTAGATTCGACAGGGGACTTGGCGAGCAGTACTTC
CASRFDRGLGEQYF
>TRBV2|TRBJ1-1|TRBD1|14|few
TGTGCCAGCAGATTGGGACAGGTTCATCTTGAAGCTTTCTTT
CASRLGQVHLEAFF
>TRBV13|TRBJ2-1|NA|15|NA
TGTGCCAGCAGCTTAGGCGGGAGAGGTAGCAATGAGCAGTTCTTC
CASSLGGRGSNEQFF
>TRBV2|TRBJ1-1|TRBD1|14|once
TGTGCCAGCAGTCGACAGGGCTGGAACACTGAAGCTTTCTTT
CASSRQGWNTEAFF
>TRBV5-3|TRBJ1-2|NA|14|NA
TGTGCCAGAAGCTTGGGTCCAGGGCGCTATGGCTACACCTTC
CARSLGPGRYGYTF
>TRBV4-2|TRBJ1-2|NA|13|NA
TGTGCCAGCAGCCAAGAGAAGGAGTATGGCTACACCTTC
CASSQEKEYGYTF